This T cell receptor (beta chain) was recorded in a study of CD8+ T cells in alopecia areata. Across the whole study: Treated patients received oral tofacitinib, 5 to 10 mg twice daily. Findings and limits, study-wide: Sharing of TCR sequences between patients (possibly for HLA-related reasons) was less clear than in mice. Many expanded lesional clones remained in scalp and blood on tofacitinib.

RNA extraction was followed by reverse transcription into cDNA, which acted as the sequencing template. Clones were read by immunoSEQ multiplex PCR, and TCRdb kept only the in-frame ones, dropping some. Among under 200,000 clones listed, around three fifths were seen once. Treatment of the sample: oral pan-JAK inhibitor, 5-10 mg twice daily. Notes on this clone: The antigen is not known.

The germline V gene has CDR1 MGHDK and CDR2 SYGVNS. The CDR3 is made up of 14 amino acids. The V gene end was trimmed by 5 bases and the J gene end by 9 bases; junction bases not matched to a gene: 10. The chain couples TRBV25-1 to TRBJ2-4, with TRBD1 matching over 7 bases. The input for sequencing was CD4+ T cells sorted from blood, taken at week 24, from a patient treated with tofacitinib. The clonotype originates from a human donor with alopecia areata. CDR3 residues: CASSRGTVGGIQYF. CDR3 nucleotide sequence: TGTGCCAGCAGTAGAGGGACAGTTGGGGGCATTCAGTACTTC.